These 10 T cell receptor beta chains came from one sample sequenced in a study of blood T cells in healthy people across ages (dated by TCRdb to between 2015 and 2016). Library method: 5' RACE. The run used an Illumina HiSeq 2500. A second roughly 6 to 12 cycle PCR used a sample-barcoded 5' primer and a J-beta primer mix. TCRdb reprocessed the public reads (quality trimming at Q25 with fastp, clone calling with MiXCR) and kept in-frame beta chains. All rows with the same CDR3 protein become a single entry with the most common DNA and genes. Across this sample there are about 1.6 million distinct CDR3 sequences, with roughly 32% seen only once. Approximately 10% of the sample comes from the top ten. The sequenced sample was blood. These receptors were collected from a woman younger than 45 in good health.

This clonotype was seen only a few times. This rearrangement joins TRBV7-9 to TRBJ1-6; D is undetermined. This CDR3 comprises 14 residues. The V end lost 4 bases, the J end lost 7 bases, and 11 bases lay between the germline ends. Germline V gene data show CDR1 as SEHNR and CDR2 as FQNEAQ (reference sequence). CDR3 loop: CASSSSPPNSPLHF. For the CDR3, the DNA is TGTGCCAGCAGCTCCTCTCCACCGAATTCACCCCTCCACTTT. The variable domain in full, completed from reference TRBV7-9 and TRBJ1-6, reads DTGVSQNPRHKITKRGQNVTFRCDPISEHNRLYWYRQTLGQGPEFLTYFQNEAQLEKSRLLSDRFSAERPKGSFSTLEIQRTEQGDSAMYLCASSSSPPNSPLHFGNGTRLTVT.

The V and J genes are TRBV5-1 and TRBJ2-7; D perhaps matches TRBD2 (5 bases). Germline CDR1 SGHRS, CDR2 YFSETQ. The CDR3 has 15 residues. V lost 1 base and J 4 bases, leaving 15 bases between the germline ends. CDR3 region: CASSLTTGNLYEQYF. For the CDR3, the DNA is TGCGCCAGCAGCTTGACGACCGGGAACCTATACGAGCAGTACTTC. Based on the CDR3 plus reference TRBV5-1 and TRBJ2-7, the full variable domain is KAGVTQTPRYLIKTRGQQVTLSCSPISGHRSVSWYQQTPGQGLQFLFEYFSETQRNKGNFPGRFSGRQFSNSRSEMNVSTLELGDSALYLCASSLTTGNLYEQYFGPGTRLTVT.

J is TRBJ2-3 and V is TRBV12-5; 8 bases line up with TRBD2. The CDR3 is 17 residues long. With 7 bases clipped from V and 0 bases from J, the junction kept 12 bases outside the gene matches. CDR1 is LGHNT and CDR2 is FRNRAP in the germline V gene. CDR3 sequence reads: CASARRSGSASTDTQYF. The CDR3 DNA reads TGTGCTAGTGCCCGAAGGAGCGGGAGCGCCAGCACAGATACGCAGTATTTT.

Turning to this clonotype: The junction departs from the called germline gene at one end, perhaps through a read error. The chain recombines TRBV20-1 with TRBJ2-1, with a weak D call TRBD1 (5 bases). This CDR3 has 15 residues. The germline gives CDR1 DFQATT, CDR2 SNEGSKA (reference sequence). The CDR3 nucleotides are TGTAGTGGCTCTATGGGGCTCGGCTCCTACAATGAGCAGTTCTTC. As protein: CSGSMGLGSYNEQFF.

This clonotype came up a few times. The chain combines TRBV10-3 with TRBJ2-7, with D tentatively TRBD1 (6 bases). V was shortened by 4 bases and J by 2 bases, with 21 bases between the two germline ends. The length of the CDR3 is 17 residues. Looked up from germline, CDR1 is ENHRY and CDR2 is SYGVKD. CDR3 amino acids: CAISGSWGQGPTYEQYF. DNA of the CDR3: TGTGCCATCAGTGGGTCCTGGGGGCAGGGACCAACCTACGAGCAGTACTTC.

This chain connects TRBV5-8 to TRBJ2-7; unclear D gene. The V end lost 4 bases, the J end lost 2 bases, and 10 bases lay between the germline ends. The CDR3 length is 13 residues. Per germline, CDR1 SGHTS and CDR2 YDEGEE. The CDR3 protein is CASSLYPPYEQYF. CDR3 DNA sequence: TGTGCCAGCAGCCTATATCCCCCCTACGAGCAGTACTTC.

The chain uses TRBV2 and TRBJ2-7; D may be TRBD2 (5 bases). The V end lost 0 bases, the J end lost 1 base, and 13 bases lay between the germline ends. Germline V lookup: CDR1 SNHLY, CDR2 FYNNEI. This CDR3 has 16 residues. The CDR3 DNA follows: TGTGCCAGCAGTGAAGCGCGGGTCGGGGTTTCCTACGAGCAGTACTTC. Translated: CASSEARVGVSYEQYF. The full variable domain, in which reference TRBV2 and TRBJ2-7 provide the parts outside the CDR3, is EPEVTQTPSHQVTQMGQEVILRCVPISNHLYFYWYRQILGQKVEFLVSFYNNEISEKSEIFDDQFSVERPDGSNFTLKIRSTKLEDSAMYFCASSEARVGVSYEQYFGPGTRLTVT.

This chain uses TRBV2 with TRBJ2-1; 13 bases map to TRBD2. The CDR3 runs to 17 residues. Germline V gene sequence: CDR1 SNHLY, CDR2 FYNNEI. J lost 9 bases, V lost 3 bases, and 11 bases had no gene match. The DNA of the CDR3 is TGTGCCAGCAGTGAGTGGGGGACTAGCGGGATTTCTCGTGAGCAGTTCTTC. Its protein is CASSEWGTSGISREQFF.

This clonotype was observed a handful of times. CDR3 region: CASSIDWPSYEQYF. The CDR3 DNA reads as TGTGCCAGCAGCATCGACTGGCCTTCCTACGAGCAGTACTTC. The J gene is TRBJ2-7, the V gene TRBV12-3 or TRBV12-4; D gene unclear. The germline V and J ends were trimmed by 6 bases and 1 base, with 13 bases remaining between them. This CDR3 has 14 amino acids.

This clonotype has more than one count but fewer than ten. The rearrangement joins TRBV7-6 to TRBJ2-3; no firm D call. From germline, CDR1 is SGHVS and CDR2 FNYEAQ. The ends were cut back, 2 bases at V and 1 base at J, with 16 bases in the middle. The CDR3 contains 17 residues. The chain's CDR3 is CASSLRPFPTRTDTQYF. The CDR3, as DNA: TGTGCCAGCAGCTTAAGGCCCTTCCCAACCCGCACAGATACGCAGTATTTT. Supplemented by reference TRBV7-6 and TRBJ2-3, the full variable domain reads GAGVSQSPRYKVTKRGQDVALRCDPISGHVSLYWYRQALGQGPEFLTYFNYEAQQDKSGLPNDRFSAERPEGSISTLTIQRTEQRDSAMYRCASSLRPFPTRTDTQYFGPGTRLTVL.